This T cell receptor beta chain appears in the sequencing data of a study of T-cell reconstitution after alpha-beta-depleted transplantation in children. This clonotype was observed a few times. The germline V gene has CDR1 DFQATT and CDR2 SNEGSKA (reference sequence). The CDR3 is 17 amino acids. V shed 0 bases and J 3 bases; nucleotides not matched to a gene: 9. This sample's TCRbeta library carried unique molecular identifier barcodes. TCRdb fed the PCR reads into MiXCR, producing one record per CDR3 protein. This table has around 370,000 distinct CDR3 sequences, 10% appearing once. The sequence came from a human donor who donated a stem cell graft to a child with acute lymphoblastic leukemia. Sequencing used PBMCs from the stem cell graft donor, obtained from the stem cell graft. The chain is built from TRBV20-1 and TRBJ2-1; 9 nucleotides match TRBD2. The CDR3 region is CSARDALLAGYYNEQFF. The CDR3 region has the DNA TGCAGTGCTAGAGATGCCTTGCTAGCGGGGTACTACAATGAGCAGTTCTTC.